Listed below are T cell receptor beta chains from one sample, sequenced in a study of cytomegalovirus exposure and HLA in healthy donors. Sequenced by immunoSEQ multiplex PCR; TCRdb stores in-frame clones only, minus some. Of 90,000 to 95,000 clones in the sample, more than 75% were seen once. The sequencing sample was made of PBMCs. All receptors come from a man between 18 and 29 years old in good health and CMV-seronegative. Each CDR3 is given with its conserved first and last residue. Fields, in order: V gene, CDR3 protein.

TRBV2	CASTTQGTGGIGGEKLFF
TRBV7-9	CASSLPAGGGELFF
TRBV27	CGVRPGYDEKLFF
TRBV10-1	CASMVGDRVTGELFF
TRBV6-5	CASSLQGGNEQYF
TRBV18	CASSPPAGTDTQYF
TRBV27	CASSLTGRTRVKDNEQFF
TRBV19	CASSIAGGFYEQYF
TRBV18	CASSPPSGGIQYF
TRBV9	CASSTLGRDTDTQYF